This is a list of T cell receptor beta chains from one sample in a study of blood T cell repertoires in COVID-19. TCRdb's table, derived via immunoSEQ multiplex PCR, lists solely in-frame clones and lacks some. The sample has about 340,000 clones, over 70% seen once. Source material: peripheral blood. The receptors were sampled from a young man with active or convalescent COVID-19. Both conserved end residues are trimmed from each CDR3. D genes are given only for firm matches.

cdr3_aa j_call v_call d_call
ASSELADYQPQH TRBJ1-5 TRBV6-1 -
ASSLEGLASYEQY TRBJ2-7 TRBV7-9 -
ASSSRTGENTEAF TRBJ1-1 TRBV13 TRBD1
ASSHSAGRSVNTEAF TRBJ1-1 TRBV4-1 -
ASTPSGGLSYEQY TRBJ2-7 TRBV4-2 TRBD2
ASSFEQGHGYT TRBJ1-2 TRBV12-3/TRBV12-4 -
ASSLKVGGYEQY TRBJ2-7 TRBV28 -
ASSARTGDGSNQPQH TRBJ1-5 TRBV19 TRBD1
ASSFGRGPRGEKLF TRBJ1-4 TRBV28 -
ASSFTGGNEQF TRBJ2-1 TRBV27 TRBD1
ASSQGRGANYGYT TRBJ1-2 TRBV4-3 -
ALPFPPSVANVLT TRBJ2-6 TRBV6-5 -
ASFETGDYT TRBJ1-2 TRBV2 TRBD1
ASSSDGGYEQY TRBJ2-7 TRBV27 -
ASGPQGGYSGNTIY TRBJ1-3 TRBV19 TRBD1
AISSSTGTVAYEQY TRBJ2-7 TRBV10-3 TRBD1
ASSLIDRSLNSNQPQH TRBJ1-5 TRBV6-6 -
ASSLDRGRTDTQY TRBJ2-3 TRBV28 TRBD2
ASSSRSEEPNYGYT TRBJ1-2 TRBV11-2 -
ASSVTGVYEQY TRBJ2-7 TRBV2 TRBD1
ASSEITGELF TRBJ2-2 TRBV6-1 -
ASSPASGAYEQY TRBJ2-7 TRBV18 TRBD2
ASSYRGTNTEAF TRBJ1-1 TRBV6-6 -
ASSWGQGAPNEQF TRBJ2-1 TRBV5-1 TRBD1
ASSQDGGGIYGYT TRBJ1-2 TRBV4-3 -
ATSSQTGVPQPQH TRBJ1-5 TRBV15 TRBD1
AWRPPGQGMEKLF TRBJ1-4 TRBV30 TRBD1
ASSFGTGRNQPQH TRBJ1-5 TRBV5-6 -
ASSLREGPHSPLH TRBJ1-6 TRBV6-5 -
ASSFPDRERGYT TRBJ1-2 TRBV7-9 TRBD1
ASSLYSNQPQH TRBJ1-5 TRBV5-1 -
ASSGGGSTDTQY TRBJ2-3 TRBV6-4 TRBD2
ASSKGTSGTQETQY TRBJ2-5 TRBV19 TRBD2
ATSRLLGTTGDTQY TRBJ2-3 TRBV15 TRBD2
ASSPTQGLDYGYT TRBJ1-2 TRBV4-1 -
ASRGRVGSYNEQF TRBJ2-1 TRBV19 TRBD2
ASSLDRGQNSPLH TRBJ1-6 TRBV19 TRBD1